This T cell receptor beta chain was retrieved from a study of Ad26.COV2.S vaccination and SARS-CoV-2 variants. Trimming took 10 bases from V and 0 from J, leaving 8 bases between them. Germline V gene data show CDR1 as LNHDA and CDR2 as SQIVND (reference sequence). The CDR3 length is 12 residues. Data came from immunoSEQ multiplex PCR; TCRdb stores just in-frame clones and leaves some out. This sample yields over 400,000 clones, of which 90% are seen a single time; roughly 4% belongs to the top ten. General study points: Those who received vaccine or placebo ended up with similar non-spike TCR breadth.

Treatment defined: roughly 19 received Ad26.COV2.S at low or high dose, single or two shots; 5 received placebo; per-sample allocation not given. Samples were taken on day 63 after the first vaccine or placebo injection. Boston supplied an adult donor aged 18-55 years. What was given as vaccine was an Ad26 vector encoding Wuhan-strain SARS-CoV-2 spike. To note about this clone: Its antigen remains unidentified.

The material sequenced was peripheral blood, taken in a trial of Ad26.COV2.S vaccine versus placebo. This TCR derives from a person aged 18-60 years who received the Ad26.COV2.S COVID-19 vaccine or a placebo. The V call is TRBV19, the J call TRBJ2-3; tentative D call: TRBD1 (5 bases). The CDR3 bases are TGTGCCACCCGACAGAGCACAGATACGCAGTATTTT. Translation gives CATRQSTDTQYF.